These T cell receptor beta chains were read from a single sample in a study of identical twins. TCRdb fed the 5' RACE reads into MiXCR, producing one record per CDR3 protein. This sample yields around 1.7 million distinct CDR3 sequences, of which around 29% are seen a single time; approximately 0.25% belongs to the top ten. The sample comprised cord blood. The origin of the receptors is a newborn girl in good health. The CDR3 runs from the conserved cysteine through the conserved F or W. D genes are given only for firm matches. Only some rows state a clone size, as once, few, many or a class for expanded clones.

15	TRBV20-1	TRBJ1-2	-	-	CSARKQGGLNYGYTF	TGCAGTGCTAGGAAACAGGGCGGCCTTAACTATGGCTACACCTTC
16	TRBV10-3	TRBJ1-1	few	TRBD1	CAISESVRGAYTEAFF	TGTGCCATCAGTGAGTCGGTCAGGGGGGCCTACACTGAAGCTTTCTTT
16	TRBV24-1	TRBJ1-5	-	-	CATSDRDTYSNQPQHF	TGTGCCACCAGTGATCGCGACACCTATAGCAATCAGCCCCAGCATTTT
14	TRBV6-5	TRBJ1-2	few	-	CATAGGQGNYGYTF	TGTGCCACTGCGGGTGGGCAGGGGAACTATGGCTACACCTTC
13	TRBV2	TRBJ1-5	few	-	CASSEALNEPQHF	TGTGCCAGCAGTGAAGCGTTGAATGAGCCCCAGCATTTT
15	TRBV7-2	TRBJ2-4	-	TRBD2	CASSSTSGGAWEQYF	TGTGCCAGCAGCTCCACTAGCGGGGGGGCCTGGGAGCAGTACTTC
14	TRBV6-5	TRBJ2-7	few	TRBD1	CASRTGTGIYEQYF	TGTGCCAGCAGGACCGGGACAGGGATCTACGAGCAGTACTTC
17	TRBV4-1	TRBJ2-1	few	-	CASSPSPSGSSYNEQFF	TGCGCCAGCAGCCCCAGCCCAAGCGGAAGCTCCTACAATGAGCAGTTCTTC
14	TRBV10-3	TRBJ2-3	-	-	CAISEGRVTDTQYF	TGTGCCATCAGTGAGGGGCGGGTCACAGATACGCAGTATTTT
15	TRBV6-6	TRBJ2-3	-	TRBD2	CASRSGAGGPDTQYF	TGTGCCAGCAGGTCCGGAGCGGGAGGACCAGATACGCAGTATTTT
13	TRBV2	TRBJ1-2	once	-	CASSARQEYGYTF	TGTGCCAGCAGTGCTAGACAGGAATATGGCTACACCTTC
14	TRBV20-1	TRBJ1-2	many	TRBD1	CSASPQGVDYGYTF	TGCAGTGCTAGCCCCCAGGGGGTCGACTATGGCTACACCTTC
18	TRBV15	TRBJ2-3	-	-	CATSWRRSFFGGTDTQYF	TGTGCCACCAGCTGGAGAAGGTCTTTTTTTGGCGGCACAGATACGCAGTATTTT
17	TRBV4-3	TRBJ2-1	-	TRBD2	CASSQDPASGVVGEQFF	TGCGCCAGCAGCCAAGATCCGGCTAGCGGGGTAGTGGGTGAGCAGTTCTTC
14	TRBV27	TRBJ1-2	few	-	CASSPKDDGYGYTF	TGTGCCAGCAGTCCGAAAGATGACGGCTATGGCTACACCTTC
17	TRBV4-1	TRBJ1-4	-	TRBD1	CASSTWTGDPTNEKLFF	TGCGCCAGCAGCACCTGGACAGGGGACCCAACTAATGAAAAACTGTTTTTT
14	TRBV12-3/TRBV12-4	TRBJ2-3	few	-	CASSWGTRADTQYF	TGTGCCAGCAGTTGGGGGACAAGGGCAGATACGCAGTATTTT
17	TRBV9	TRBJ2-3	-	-	CASSVWHGGISTDTQYF	TGTGCCAGCAGCGTATGGCATGGGGGGATTAGCACAGATACGCAGTATTTT
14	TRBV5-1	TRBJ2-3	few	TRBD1	CASSRDSGWATQYF	TGCGCCAGCAGCCGGGACAGCGGATGGGCCACGCAGTATTTT
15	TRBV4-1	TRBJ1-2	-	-	CASSQVRVTGYGYTF	TGCGCCAGCAGCCAAGTTAGGGTGACGGGCTATGGCTACACCTTC
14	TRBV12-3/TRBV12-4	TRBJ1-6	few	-	CASSLRPYNSPLHF	TGTGCCAGCAGTTTGAGGCCGTATAATTCACCCCTCCACTTT
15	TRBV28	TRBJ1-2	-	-	CASRVTGGDSYGYTF	TGTGCCAGCCGGGTCACGGGGGGCGATAGTTATGGCTACACCTTC
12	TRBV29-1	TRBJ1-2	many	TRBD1	CSVGTGVYGYTF	TGCAGCGTTGGGACAGGGGTTTATGGCTACACCTTC
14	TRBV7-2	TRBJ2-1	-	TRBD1	CASSPGQVNNEQFF	TGTGCCAGCAGCCCGGGACAGGTTAACAATGAGCAGTTCTTC
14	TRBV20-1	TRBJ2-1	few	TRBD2	CSASPSGINNEQFF	TGCAGTGCTAGTCCGAGCGGGATTAACAATGAGCAGTTCTTC
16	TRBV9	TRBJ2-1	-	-	CASSGSIRQNYNEQFF	TGTGCCAGCAGCGGTAGCATTCGACAGAATTACAATGAGCAGTTCTTC
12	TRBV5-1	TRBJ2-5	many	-	CASSLDRETQYF	TGCGCCAGCAGCTTGGACAGGGAGACCCAGTACTTC
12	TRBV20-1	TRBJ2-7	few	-	CSVKRRGYEQYF	TGCAGTGTAAAAAGGCGGGGCTACGAGCAGTACTTC
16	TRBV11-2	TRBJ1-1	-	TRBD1	CASRPIQGARNTEAFF	TGTGCCAGCAGACCTATACAGGGGGCAAGGAACACTGAAGCTTTCTTT
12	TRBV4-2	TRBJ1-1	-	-	CASSHMNTEAFF	TGTGCCAGCAGCCACATGAACACTGAAGCTTTCTTT
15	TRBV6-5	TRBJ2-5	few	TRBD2	CASSSGTSGLNEQYF	TGTGCCAGCAGTTCCGGGACTAGCGGACTCAATGAGCAGTACTTC
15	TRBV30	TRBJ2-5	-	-	CAWTPSSRPQETQYF	TGTGCCTGGACGCCTTCCAGTCGCCCGCAAGAGACCCAGTACTTC
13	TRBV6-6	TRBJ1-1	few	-	CASSYSSFAEAFF	TGTGCCAGCAGTTACTCGTCCTTCGCTGAAGCTTTCTTT
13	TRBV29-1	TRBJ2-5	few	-	CSGNGPYQETQYF	TGCAGCGGCAACGGGCCGTACCAAGAGACCCAGTACTTC
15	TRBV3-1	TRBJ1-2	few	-	CASSQGAGALGGYTF	TGTGCCAGCAGCCAAGGTGCGGGGGCCCTTGGGGGCTACACCTTC
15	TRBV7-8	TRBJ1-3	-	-	CASSREVVSGNTIYF	TGTGCCAGCAGCAGGGAGGTTGTCTCTGGAAACACCATATATTTT
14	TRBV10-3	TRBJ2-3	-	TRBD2	CAISGGLAIDTQYF	TGTGCCATCAGTGGCGGACTAGCGATAGATACGCAGTATTTT
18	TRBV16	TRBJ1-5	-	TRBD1	CASSQSSDRGYSNQPQHF	TGTGCCAGCAGCCAATCCTCAGACAGGGGATATAGCAATCAGCCCCAGCATTTT
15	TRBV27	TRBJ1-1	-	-	CASSPAGLMNTEAFF	TGTGCCAGCAGCCCCGCGGGGCTGATGAACACTGAAGCTTTCTTT
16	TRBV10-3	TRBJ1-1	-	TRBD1	CAMGSRPGQGNTEAFF	TGTGCCATGGGAAGTAGACCGGGACAGGGGAACACTGAAGCTTTCTTT
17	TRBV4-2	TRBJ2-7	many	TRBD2	CASSQDFAPGGLYEQYF	TGTGCCAGCAGCCAAGATTTTGCCCCGGGAGGTCTCTACGAGCAGTACTTC
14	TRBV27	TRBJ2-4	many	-	CASSFSTAGEIQYF	TGTGCCAGCAGTTTTTCGACAGCGGGCGAGATTCAGTACTTC
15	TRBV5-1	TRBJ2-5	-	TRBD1	CASSLETGEYNEQYF	TGCGCCAGCAGCTTGGAGACAGGGGAATACAATGAGCAGTACTTC
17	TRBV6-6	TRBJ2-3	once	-	CASSYFPRGTSTDTQYF	TGTGCCAGCAGTTACTTCCCCCGCGGGACTAGCACAGATACGCAGTATTTT
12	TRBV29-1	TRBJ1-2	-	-	CSVEGGSRGYTF	TGCAGCGTTGAAGGGGGGTCTCGGGGCTACACCTTC
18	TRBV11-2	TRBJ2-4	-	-	CASSSRDILDLAKNIQYF	TGTGCCAGCAGCTCTAGGGACATACTAGACCTAGCCAAAAACATTCAGTACTTC
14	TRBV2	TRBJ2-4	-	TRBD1	CASSEDRGGNIQYF	TGTGCCAGCAGTGAGGACAGGGGAGGAAACATTCAGTACTTC
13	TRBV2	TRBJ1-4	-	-	CASRRELNEKLFF	TGTGCCAGCAGGAGGGAGCTGAATGAAAAACTGTTTTTT
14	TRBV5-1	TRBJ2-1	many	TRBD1	CASSSGQAYNEQFF	TGCGCCAGCAGCTCTGGACAGGCTTACAATGAGCAGTTCTTC
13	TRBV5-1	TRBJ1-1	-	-	CASGRGANTEAFF	TGCGCCAGCGGGAGAGGGGCCAACACTGAAGCTTTCTTT
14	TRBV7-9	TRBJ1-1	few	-	CASSLGTPHTEAFF	TGTGCCAGCAGCTTAGGGACCCCCCACACTGAAGCTTTCTTT
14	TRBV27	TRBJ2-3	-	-	CASTPRALTDTQYF	TGTGCCAGCACTCCCCGCGCCCTCACAGATACGCAGTATTTT
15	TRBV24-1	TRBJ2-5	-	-	CATSDPHGFQETQYF	TGTGCCACCAGTGATCCGCACGGGTTCCAAGAGACCCAGTACTTC